Described below is a single T cell receptor beta chain sequence and its context. Its cognate antigen is unknown. TCRdb ran MiXCR on the 5' RACE reads and lists one entry per CDR3 protein. The table lists roughly 150,000 distinct CDR3 sequences, around 15% of them singletons. This sample stems from a study of T-cell memory formation after mild COVID-19. Germline V CDR1 and CDR2: MGHRA, YSYEKL. Trimming shortened V by 4 bases and J by 3 bases, and 22 bases separated the two germline ends. The CDR3 sequence is 18 residues long. The study's findings and limits: Specificity for SARS-CoV-2 was not confirmed among the second-wave clones peaking on day 37. Contracting CD4+ clones were located mainly in CM and EM, and CD8+ clones in EMRA. A subset of responding clones appeared in pre-infection memory, suggesting cross-reactive memory joined.

The clonotype comes from an adult woman who had mild COVID-19 (a few samples of this study predate the infection). Cell type and time point are not known. The sequencing sample was made of PBMCs or a T cell subset sorted from them (not recorded which). The chain joins TRBV4-1 to TRBJ1-5, with D tentatively TRBD1 (5 bases). In DNA form, the CDR3 reads TGCGCCAGCAGCCTAAAGTGGCCTTCGACAGCCCTCAATCAGCCCCAGCATTTT. Translation gives CASSLKWPSTALNQPQHF.